These T cell receptor beta chains were read from a single sample in a study of tumor-infiltrating lymphocytes in oesophageal squamous cell carcinoma. TCRdb re-called the PCR reads with MiXCR, one entry per CDR3 protein. The table records around 19,000 distinct CDR3 sequences, roughly 50% of them present only once. The sample comprised normal esophageal tissue next to the tumor. These receptor sequences come from a female donor with esophageal squamous cell carcinoma. Each CDR3 is given with its conserved first and last residue. Fields, in order: V gene, clone size, J gene, CDR3 protein. Where a row states a size, it is once, few, many or the class of an expanded clone; other rows omit it.

TRBV28	many	TRBJ1-6	CASSPGGLNSPLHF
TRBV7-3	once	TRBJ2-3	CASSLIASPDTQYF
TRBV4-2	.	.	CASSQEPSGRAIQETQYF
TRBV7-2	many	TRBJ1-2	CASSLGGGQGGYGYTF
TRBV6-1	many	TRBJ2-7	CASSHAGTSTSYEQYF
TRBV5-1	.	TRBJ2-1	CASSLDALAGGTYNEQFF
TRBV27	.	TRBJ2-3	CASHGPLEKTQYF
TRBV28	.	.	CASTGGLETQYF
TRBV7-2	.	TRBJ2-1	CASSLGSGSGLYNEQFF
TRBV7-2	.	TRBJ2-5	CASSLAGPETQYF
TRBV6-1	.	.	CASSSPGRNYGYTF
TRBV19	many	TRBJ2-7	CASSMRGPQEGYEQYF
TRBV6-1	many	TRBJ2-7	CASSVRQGTYEQYF
TRBV5-1	.	TRBJ2-1	CASSSGLAGVSYNEQFF
TRBV7-9	medium-sized	TRBJ2-5	CASSRLRQQETQYF
TRBV10-1	.	TRBJ2-1	CASIQSTSSYNEQFF
TRBV20-1	few	.	CSASANEQFF
TRBV6-6	.	TRBJ2-2	CASGDRGGTGELFF
TRBV7-3	.	.	CASSSGLEQFF
TRBV7-2	few	.	CASSRALLGRQETQYF
TRBV12-3/TRBV12-4	.	.	CASSPAWSAYNEQFF
TRBV7-3	.	TRBJ2-6	CASSLGAPGANVLTF
TRBV28	.	TRBJ2-3	CASTQGSTDTQYF
TRBV6-6	many	TRBJ2-5	CASSYPPQAGIQETQYF
TRBV7-9	.	TRBJ2-4	CASSLQGGQYNEQYF
TRBV6-1	medium-sized	TRBJ2-1	CASSYLLGGGSEQFF
TRBV7-2	few	.	CASSLGTRQETQYF
TRBV7-2	medium-sized	TRBJ2-2	CASSLGLWGTGELFF
TRBV12-1	few	.	CASSFRVAVHQETQYF
TRBV6-1	.	TRBJ2-6	CASLHLSGANVLTF
TRBV27	many	TRBJ2-5	CASSLTAGDQETQYF
TRBV6-1	.	.	CASSESGGVLAGDYEQYF
TRBV7-6	few	TRBJ2-6	CASSTGTRTSGANVLTF
TRBV6-6	.	TRBJ2-7	CASSALWEQYF
TRBV27	.	TRBJ2-5	CASSLKGQDNEQYF
TRBV7-6	large	TRBJ2-3	CASSSRRLAGAPGVDTQYF